One T cell receptor (beta chain) is described in this entry. The sample originates from a study of cytomegalovirus exposure and HLA in healthy donors. It was with 60 Vbeta and 13 Jbeta primers that the PCR ran. Clones were read by immunoSEQ multiplex PCR, and TCRdb kept only the in-frame ones, dropping some. The sample carries some 170,000 clones, approximately 70% recorded once. This CDR3 region has 14 residues. Trimming took 4 bases from V and 8 from J; bases not matched to a gene: 5. Germline lookup yields CDR1 SGDLS and CDR2 YYNGEE. This chain joins TRBV9 and TRBJ1-4, with 10 bases aligning to TRBD1. The sample was PBMCs. This sequence was found in a man aged 18 to 29 in good health and CMV-seropositive. This chain's CDR3 is CASSLGTGAEKLFF. The CDR3 DNA sequence: TGTGCCAGCAGCCTCGGGACAGGGGCCGAAAAACTGTTTTTT.